A single sample gave rise to the 4 T cell receptor beta chains below, sequenced in a study of blood T cell repertoires in COVID-19. The method was immunoSEQ multiplex PCR; TCRdb's version includes in-frame clones alone and lacks a portion of them. The sample holds over 70,000 clones, approximately 85% seen once. Sequencing input: peripheral blood. The receptors derive from a man older than 75 with acute or convalescent COVID-19.

The rearrangement links TRBV18 to TRBJ2-2; 15 bases line up with TRBD2. V was clipped by 0 bases and J by 0 bases; unmatched bases: 2. Germline V gene lookup returns CDR1 KGHSH and CDR2 LQKENI. This CDR3 region has 19 residues. The DNA of the CDR3 is TGTGCCAGCTCACCACCGGGACTAGCGGGAGGTACGAACACCGGGGAGCTGTTTTTT. Its protein is CASSPPGLAGGTNTGELFF.

The chain couples TRBV19 to TRBJ2-2; 9 bases align to TRBD1. V lost 3 bases and J lost 4; bases outside the gene matches: 3. From germline, CDR1 is LNHDA and CDR2 SQIVND (reference sequence). The CDR3 has 15 residues. The CDR3 region is CASSMGQGVTGELFF. CDR3 sequence (DNA): TGTGCCAGTAGTATGGGACAGGGTGTCACCGGGGAGCTGTTTTTT.

The chain carries TRBV10-1 and TRBJ2-5; 9 positions agree with TRBD1. Trimming cost V 0 bases and J 2 bases; bases outside gene matches: 10. This CDR3 is built from 18 residues. Germline V gives CDR1 WNHNN, CDR2 SYGVQD (reference sequence). The DNA for the CDR3 is TGCGCCAGCAGTGAGTCGATCCACCGGGACAGGGAACAAGAGACCCAGTACTTC. Translated: CASSESIHRDREQETQYF.

The V and J genes are TRBV10-3 and TRBJ1-1, with a possible D match to TRBD1 (6 bases). V dropped 2 bases and J dropped 9 bases, with 10 bases sitting between them. This CDR3 comprises 12 residues. Germline CDR1 and CDR2: ENHRY and SYGVKD. The CDR3 loop is CAISETGRKAFF. The CDR3, as DNA: TGTGCCATCAGTGAGACAGGGAGAAAAGCTTTCTTT.